This T cell receptor (beta chain) was recovered during a study of blood T cell repertoires in COVID-19. Overall study context: There were acute and convalescent COVID-19 samples, and they came from the United States, Italy and Spain. From T cells, B-cell-depleted T cells, or PBMCs came the material, which was cDNA or gDNA.

The V end was cut by 6 bases, the J end by 6 bases, with 15 bases between. CDR1 is LGHNT and CDR2 is FRNRAP in the germline V gene. The CDR3 runs 14 residues. Under the authors' procedure: Reference gene primer amplification gave estimated nucleated cell counts. Method: immunoSEQ multiplex PCR; TCRdb's copy keeps in-frame clones and lacks some. That table furnishes V, J and clone size, whereas the DNA furnished D and trimming. The table shows a few hundred thousand clones, with roughly 85% occurring only once. The TCR originated in a man aged 50 to 59 with active or convalescent COVID-19. V and J are TRBV12-5 and TRBJ1-5; the D gene is possibly TRBD1 (5 bases). The sequenced material came from peripheral blood. The CDR3, as DNA: TGTGCTAGTGGCTCGTTAATAGGGGCTCAGCCCCAGCATTTT. Translated, it gives CASGSLIGAQPQHF.